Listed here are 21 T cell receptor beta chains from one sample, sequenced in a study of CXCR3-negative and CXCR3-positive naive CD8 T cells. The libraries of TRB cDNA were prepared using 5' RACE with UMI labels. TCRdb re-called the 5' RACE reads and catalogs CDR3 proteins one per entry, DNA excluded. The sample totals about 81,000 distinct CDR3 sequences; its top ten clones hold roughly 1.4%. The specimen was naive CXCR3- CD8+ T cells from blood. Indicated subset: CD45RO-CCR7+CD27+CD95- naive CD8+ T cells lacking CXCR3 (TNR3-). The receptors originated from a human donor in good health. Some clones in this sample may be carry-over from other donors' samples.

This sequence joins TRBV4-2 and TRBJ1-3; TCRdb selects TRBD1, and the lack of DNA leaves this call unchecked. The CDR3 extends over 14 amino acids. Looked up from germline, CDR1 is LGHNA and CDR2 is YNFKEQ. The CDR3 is CASSLRTEGNTIYF.

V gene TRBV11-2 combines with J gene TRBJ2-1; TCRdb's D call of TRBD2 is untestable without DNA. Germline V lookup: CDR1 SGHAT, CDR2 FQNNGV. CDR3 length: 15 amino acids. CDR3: CASSHGLAGEDEQFF.

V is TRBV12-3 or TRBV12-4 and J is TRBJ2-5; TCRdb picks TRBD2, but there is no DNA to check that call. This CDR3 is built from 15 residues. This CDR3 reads CASSLAGLGEETQYF.

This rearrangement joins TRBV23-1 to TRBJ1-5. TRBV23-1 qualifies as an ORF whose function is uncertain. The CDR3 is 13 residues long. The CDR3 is CASSQCIDQPQHF.

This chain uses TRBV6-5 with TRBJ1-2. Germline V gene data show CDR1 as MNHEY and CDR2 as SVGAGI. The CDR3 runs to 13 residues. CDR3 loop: CASSDGLTYGYTF.

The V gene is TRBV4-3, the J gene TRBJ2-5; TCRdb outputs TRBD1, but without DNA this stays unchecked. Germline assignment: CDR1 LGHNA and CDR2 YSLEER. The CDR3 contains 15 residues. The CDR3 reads CASSQGAGTPGAQYF.

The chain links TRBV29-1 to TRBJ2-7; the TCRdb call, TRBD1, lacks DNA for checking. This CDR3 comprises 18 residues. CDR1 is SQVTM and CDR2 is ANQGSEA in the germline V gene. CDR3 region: CSVEVGGDSELVSYEQYF.

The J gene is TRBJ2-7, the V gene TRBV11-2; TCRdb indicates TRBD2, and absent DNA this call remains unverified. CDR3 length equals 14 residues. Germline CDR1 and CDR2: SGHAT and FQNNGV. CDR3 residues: CASSLSGIQYEQYF.

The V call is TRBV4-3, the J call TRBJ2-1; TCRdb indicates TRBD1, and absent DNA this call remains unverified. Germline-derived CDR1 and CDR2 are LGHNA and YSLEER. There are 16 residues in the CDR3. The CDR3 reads CASSQDPPGGRNEQFF.

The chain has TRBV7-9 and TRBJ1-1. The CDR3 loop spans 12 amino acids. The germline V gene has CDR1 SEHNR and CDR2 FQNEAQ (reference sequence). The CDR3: CASSLEDTEAFF.

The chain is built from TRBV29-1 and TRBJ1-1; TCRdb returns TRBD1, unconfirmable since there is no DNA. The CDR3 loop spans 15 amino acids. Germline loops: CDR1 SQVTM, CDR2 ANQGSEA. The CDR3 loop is CSVYFLQGQNTEAFF.

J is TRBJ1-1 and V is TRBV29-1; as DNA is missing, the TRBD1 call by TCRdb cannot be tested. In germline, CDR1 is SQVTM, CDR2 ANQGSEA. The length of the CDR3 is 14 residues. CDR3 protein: CSALRTGGGTEAFF.

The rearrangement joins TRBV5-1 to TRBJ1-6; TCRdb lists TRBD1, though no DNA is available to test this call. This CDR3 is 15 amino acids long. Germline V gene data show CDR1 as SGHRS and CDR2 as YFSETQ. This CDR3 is CASSLGQGINSPLHF.

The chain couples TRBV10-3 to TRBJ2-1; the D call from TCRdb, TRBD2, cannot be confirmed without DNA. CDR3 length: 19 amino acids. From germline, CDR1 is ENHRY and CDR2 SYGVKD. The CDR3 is CAISDKGLAGGVHDNEQFF.

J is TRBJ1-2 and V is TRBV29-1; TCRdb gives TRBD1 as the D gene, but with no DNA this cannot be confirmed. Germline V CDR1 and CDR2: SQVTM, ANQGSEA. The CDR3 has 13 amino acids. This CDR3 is CSVYWTGGLGYTF.

CDR3 protein: CASSQVAGGPDTQYF. The V and J genes are TRBV3-1 and TRBJ2-3; the TCRdb call, TRBD2, lacks DNA for checking. Germline V gene lookup returns CDR1 LGHDT and CDR2 YNNKEL (reference sequence). The CDR3 sequence is 15 residues long.

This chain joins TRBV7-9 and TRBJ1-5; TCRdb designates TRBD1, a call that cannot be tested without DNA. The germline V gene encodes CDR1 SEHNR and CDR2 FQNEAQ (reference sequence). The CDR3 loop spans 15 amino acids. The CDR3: CASSFYDGKNQPQHF.

The CDR3 loop reads CASSVAGEYTEAFF. The chain combines TRBV9 with TRBJ1-1; there is no DNA to check the TCRdb D call of TRBD1. The CDR3 sequence is 14 residues long. Germline assignment: CDR1 SGDLS and CDR2 YYNGEE.

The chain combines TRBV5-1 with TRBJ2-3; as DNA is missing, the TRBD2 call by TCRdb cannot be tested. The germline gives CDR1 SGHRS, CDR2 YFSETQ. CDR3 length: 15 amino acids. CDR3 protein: CASSATSGGTDTQYF.

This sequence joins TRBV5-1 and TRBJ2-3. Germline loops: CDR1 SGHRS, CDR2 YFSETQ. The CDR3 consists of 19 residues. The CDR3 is CASSLPIDGDTPFTDTQYF.

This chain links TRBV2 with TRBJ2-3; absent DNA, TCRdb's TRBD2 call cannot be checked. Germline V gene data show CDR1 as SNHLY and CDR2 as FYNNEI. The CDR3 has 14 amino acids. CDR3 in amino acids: CASSQLAGADTQYF.